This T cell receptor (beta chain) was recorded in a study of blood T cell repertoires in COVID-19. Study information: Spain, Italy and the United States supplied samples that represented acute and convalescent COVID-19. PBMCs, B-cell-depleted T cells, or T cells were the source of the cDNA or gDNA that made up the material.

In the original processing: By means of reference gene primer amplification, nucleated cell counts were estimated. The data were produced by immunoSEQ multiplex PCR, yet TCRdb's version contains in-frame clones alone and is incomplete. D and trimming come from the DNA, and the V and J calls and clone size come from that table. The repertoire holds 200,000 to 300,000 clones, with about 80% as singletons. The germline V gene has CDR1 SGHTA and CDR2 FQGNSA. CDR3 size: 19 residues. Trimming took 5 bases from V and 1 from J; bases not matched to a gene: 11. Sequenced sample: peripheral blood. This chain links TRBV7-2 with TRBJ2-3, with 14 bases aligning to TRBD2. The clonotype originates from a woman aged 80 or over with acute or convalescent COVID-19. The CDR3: CASSVLGTSGSKGTDTQYF. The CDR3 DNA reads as TGTGCCAGCAGCGTTCTCGGGACTAGCGGGAGTAAAGGCACAGATACGCAGTATTTT. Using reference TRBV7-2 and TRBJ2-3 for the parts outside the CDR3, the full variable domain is GAGVSQSPSNKVTEKGKDVELRCDPISGHTALYWYRQSLGQGLEFLIYFQGNSAPDKSGLPSDRFSAERTGGSVSTLTIQRTQQEDSAVYLCASSVLGTSGSKGTDTQYFGPGTRLTVL.